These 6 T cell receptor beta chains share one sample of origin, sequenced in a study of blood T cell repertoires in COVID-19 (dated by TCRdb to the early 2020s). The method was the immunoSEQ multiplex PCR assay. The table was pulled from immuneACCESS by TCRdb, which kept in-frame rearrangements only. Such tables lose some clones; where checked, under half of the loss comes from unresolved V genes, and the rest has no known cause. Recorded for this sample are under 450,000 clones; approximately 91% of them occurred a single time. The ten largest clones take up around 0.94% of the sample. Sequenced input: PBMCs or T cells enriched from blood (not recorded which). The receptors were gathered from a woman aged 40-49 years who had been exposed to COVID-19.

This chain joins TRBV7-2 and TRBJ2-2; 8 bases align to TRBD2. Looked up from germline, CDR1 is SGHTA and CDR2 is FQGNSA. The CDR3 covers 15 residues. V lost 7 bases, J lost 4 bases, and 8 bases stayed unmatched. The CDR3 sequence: CASTPGGAVTGELFF. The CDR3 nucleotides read TGTGCCAGCACCCCGGGGGGGGCGGTCACCGGGGAGCTGTTTTTT.

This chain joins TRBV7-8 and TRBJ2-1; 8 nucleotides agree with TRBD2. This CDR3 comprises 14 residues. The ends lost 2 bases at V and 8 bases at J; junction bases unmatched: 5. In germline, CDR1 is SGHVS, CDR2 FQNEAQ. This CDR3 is CASSLSGSFDEQFF. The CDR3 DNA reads TGTGCCAGCAGCTTAAGCGGGAGTTTCGATGAGCAGTTCTTC.

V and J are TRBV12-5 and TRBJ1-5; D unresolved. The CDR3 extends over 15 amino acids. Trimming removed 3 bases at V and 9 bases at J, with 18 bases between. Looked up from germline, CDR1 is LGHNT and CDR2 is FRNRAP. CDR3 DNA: TGTGCTAGTGGTTTCCAATCCGAGATAGCCGGGCCCCAGCATTTT. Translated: CASGFQSEIAGPQHF.

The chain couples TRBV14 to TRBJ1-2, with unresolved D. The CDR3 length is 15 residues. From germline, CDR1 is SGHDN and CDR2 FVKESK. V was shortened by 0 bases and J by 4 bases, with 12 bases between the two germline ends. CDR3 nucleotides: TGTGCCAGCAGCCAAGATCCCGGGGTCGGCTATGGCTACACCTTC. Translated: CASSQDPGVGYGYTF.

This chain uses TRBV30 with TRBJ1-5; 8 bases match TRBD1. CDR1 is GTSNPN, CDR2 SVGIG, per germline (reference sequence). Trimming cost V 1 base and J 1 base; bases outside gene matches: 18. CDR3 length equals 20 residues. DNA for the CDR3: TGTGCCTGGAGTGCCTTACCCTTTACAGGGGGGTCCTTGAGCAATCAGCCCCAGCATTTT. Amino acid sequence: CAWSALPFTGGSLSNQPQHF. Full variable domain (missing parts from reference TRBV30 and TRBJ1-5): SQTIHQWPATLVQPVGSPLSLECTVEGTSNPNLYWYRQAAGRGLQLLFYSVGIGQISSEVPQNLSASRPQDRQFILSSKKLLLSDSGFYLCAWSALPFTGGSLSNQPQHFGDGTRLSIL.

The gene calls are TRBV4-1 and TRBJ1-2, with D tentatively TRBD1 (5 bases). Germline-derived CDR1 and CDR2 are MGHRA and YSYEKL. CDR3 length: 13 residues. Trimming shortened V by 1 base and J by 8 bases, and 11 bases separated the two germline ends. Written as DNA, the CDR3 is TGCGCCAGCAGCCAAGTCGGGGGTGAGGGCTACACCTTC. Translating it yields CASSQVGGEGYTF.